Listed here are 10 T cell receptor beta chains from one sample, sequenced in a study of blood T cell repertoires in COVID-19. TCRdb's table, derived via immunoSEQ multiplex PCR, lists solely in-frame clones and lacks some. The sample lists roughly 69,000 clones, around nine tenths occurring once. Source material: peripheral blood. All receptors come from a man aged 50 to 59 with active COVID-19.

The genes are TRBV19 and TRBJ2-5, with D perhaps matching TRBD2 (6 bases). Germline values: CDR1 LNHDA, CDR2 SQIVND (reference sequence). V lost 4 bases and J lost 3, with 9 bases in between. The CDR3 is made up of 13 amino acids. Here the CDR3 reads CASSKTREETQYF. CDR3 nucleotide sequence: TGTGCCAGTAGTAAGACTAGGGAAGAGACCCAGTACTTC.

This clone came up once. The chain links TRBV27 to TRBJ1-1, with D possibly being TRBD1 (6 bases). With 6 bases removed from V and 1 base from J, the gap between germline ends came to 12 bases. The CDR3 covers 14 residues. Germline loops: CDR1 MNHEY, CDR2 SMNVEV (reference sequence). CDR3 sequence reads: CASRLGHSNTEAFF. CDR3 DNA sequence: TGTGCCAGCAGGCTGGGACACTCGAACACTGAAGCTTTCTTT.

The chain links TRBV18 to TRBJ1-3; TRBD1 matches at 7 bases. With 6 bases clipped from V and 0 bases from J, the junction kept 2 bases outside the gene matches. The CDR3 is 14 residues long. CDR1 KGHSH and CDR2 LQKENI come from the germline V gene. CDR3 bases: TGTGCCAGCTCCCGGGACAGCTCTGGAAACACCATATATTTT. The encoded protein is CASSRDSSGNTIYF.

This chain uses TRBV2 with TRBJ2-2; D is possibly TRBD1 (6 bases). Germline V gives CDR1 SNHLY, CDR2 FYNNEI. Deletions cut 5 bases from V and 4 bases from J, with 14 bases between. This CDR3 spans 15 amino acids. As DNA, the CDR3 is TGTGCCAGCAGTAACACAGGGAGTCTCACCGGGGAGCTGTTTTTT. Protein sequence: CASSNTGSLTGELFF.

The chain has TRBV28 and TRBJ2-1, with TRBD2 matching 11 bases. The germline CDR1 and CDR2 sequences are MDHEN and SYDVKM. The CDR3 has 17 amino acids. Trimming removed 2 bases from V and 4 bases from J; junction bases left unmatched: 7. CDR3 protein: CASSLLAGGMGYNEQFF. The CDR3 DNA reads TGTGCCAGCAGTTTACTAGCGGGAGGAATGGGATACAATGAGCAGTTCTTC.

The chain has TRBV28 and TRBJ2-5, with D maybe TRBD2 (6 bases). Trimming cost V 6 bases and J 5 bases, with 19 bases left between them. This CDR3 spans 15 amino acids. CDR1 and CDR2 from the germline V gene are MDHEN and SYDVKM. The CDR3 sequence: CASRYHRGMEETQYF. CDR3 coding DNA: TGTGCCAGCAGATACCACCGGGGGATGGAGGAGACCCAGTACTTC. The variable domain in full, completed from reference TRBV28 and TRBJ2-5, reads DVKVTQSSRYLVKRTGEKVFLECVQDMDHENMFWYRQDPGLGLRLIYFSYDVKMKEKGDIPEGYSVSREKKERFSLILESASTNQTSMYLCASRYHRGMEETQYFGPGTRLLVL.

The chain combines TRBV7-2 with TRBJ1-6; 7 nucleotides align to TRBD1. Trimming at V came to 1 base and at J to 8 bases, leaving 5 bases not matched to a gene. This CDR3 is 15 amino acids long. The germline CDR1 and CDR2 sequences are SGHTA and FQGNSA. The CDR3 loop reads CASSLVVRGDSPLHF. CDR3 nucleotide sequence: TGTGCCAGCAGCTTAGTTGTCAGGGGGGATTCACCCCTCCACTTT.

CDR3 region: CASSQDLGAGRSGNTIYF. The CDR3 bases are TGTGCCAGCAGCCAAGATCTTGGGGCAGGGCGCTCTGGAAACACCATATATTTT. The chain links TRBV3-1 (or the pseudogene TRBV3-2) to TRBJ1-3, with D tentatively TRBD1 (5 bases). V lost 0 bases and J 0 bases, leaving 15 bases between the germline ends. The CDR3 is made up of 18 amino acids. Germline V CDR1 and CDR2: LGHDT, YNNKEL (reference sequence).

V gene TRBV29-1 combines with J gene TRBJ2-7, with TRBD1 matching over 10 bases. Looked up from germline, CDR1 is SQVTM and CDR2 is ANQGSEA. CDR3 size: 12 residues. V was clipped by 4 bases and J by 4 bases; unmatched bases: 1. Here the CDR3 DNA reads TGCAGCGTTGGACAGGGGGCGTACGAGCAGTACTTC. It translates to CSVGQGAYEQYF.

The chain uses TRBV19 and TRBJ1-5; D gene uncertain. Germline loops: CDR1 LNHDA, CDR2 SQIVND (reference sequence). There are 15 residues in the CDR3. Deletions cut 3 bases from V and 1 base from J, with 10 bases between. The CDR3 sequence is CASSIKEWSNQPQHF. In nucleotides, the CDR3 is TGTGCCAGTAGTATTAAGGAGTGGAGCAATCAGCCCCAGCATTTT.